This T cell receptor (beta chain) emerged from a study of technical replicates of blood from a few donors. Clones were read by immunoSEQ multiplex PCR, and TCRdb kept only the in-frame ones, dropping some. The sample carries tens of thousands of clones, roughly 92% recorded once. Germline CDR1 is SGHNT and CDR2 is YYREEE (reference sequence). V was clipped by 0 bases and J by 8 bases; unmatched bases: 10. CDR3 length: 16 residues. The chain carries TRBV5-4 and TRBJ2-1, with 8 nucleotides matching TRBD2. This clonotype originated in a human donor in good health. The sequenced sample consisted of T cells isolated from PBMCs. CDR3 sequence (DNA): TGTGCCAGCAGCTTGGGGTCGGGAGGGCCTGTGGATGAGCAGTTCTTC. Protein sequence: CASSLGSGGPVDEQFF.